These 12 T cell receptor beta chains were all obtained from the same sample, sequenced in a study of early stage breast cancer tumors. Clones were sequenced by immunoSEQ multiplex PCR, and TCRdb holds only the in-frame ones, with some missing. The sample includes some 20,000 clones, about 83% seen only once; the top ten take around 1.8%. Sequencing was carried out using blood. These receptor sequences come from a person aged 65 to 79 with breast cancer.

In its sample, this clone was seen once. The CDR3 loop reads CASSEDRGRSDTQYF. The CDR3 DNA reads TGTGCCAGCAGTGAAGACAGGGGGCGTTCAGATACGCAGTATTTT. The rearrangement joins TRBV6-4 to TRBJ2-3; TRBD1 matches 10 bases. CDR3 length: 15 amino acids. Germline assignment: CDR1 MRHNA and CDR2 SNTAGT. Losses at the gene ends were 3 bases for V and 4 bases for J; bases not matched to a gene: 4.

The V call is TRBV11-1, the J call TRBJ2-2; TRBD1 aligns across 10 bases. Losses at the gene ends were 7 bases for V and 4 bases for J; bases not matched to a gene: 6. The CDR3 is made up of 15 amino acids. The germline CDR1 and CDR2 sequences are SGHAT and FQDESV (reference sequence). DNA for the CDR3: TGTGCCAGCACCCAAAGGACAGGGGGCACCGGGGAGCTGTTTTTT. Translating it yields CASTQRTGGTGELFF.

The chain has TRBV30 and TRBJ2-1, with 8 nucleotides matching TRBD2. The junction had 4 bases not matched to a gene; V was cut back by 2 bases and J by 4 bases. The germline V gene encodes CDR1 GTSNPN and CDR2 SVGIG (reference sequence). The CDR3 consists of 14 residues. CDR3 residues: CAWSSGGGYNEQFF. CDR3 nucleotides: TGTGCCTGGAGTTCGGGGGGGGGATACAATGAGCAGTTCTTC.

The J gene is TRBJ2-1, the V gene TRBV7-6, with TRBD1 matching 7 bases. The trim removed 5 bases at V and 6 bases at J, leaving 7 bases unmatched. CDR1 and CDR2 (germline): SGHVS, FNYEAQ. The CDR3 is 14 residues long. The CDR3 sequence is CASSLQTGFNEQFF. Here the CDR3 DNA reads TGTGCCAGCAGCCTACAGACAGGGTTCAATGAGCAGTTCTTC.

This rearrangement joins TRBV19 to TRBJ1-2; 9 positions match TRBD1. Germline V lookup: CDR1 LNHDA, CDR2 SQIVND (reference sequence). The CDR3 runs 14 residues. Losses at the gene ends were 8 bases for V and 8 bases for J; bases not matched to a gene: 12. The CDR3 DNA follows: TGTGCCAGTCGGACAGGGGAAGGTTCGGGCGGCTACACCTTC. It codes for CASRTGEGSGGYTF.

CDR3 DNA sequence: TGTGCCAGCAGCACGGACGGGAGCAATGAGCAGTTCTTC. This codes for CASSTDGSNEQFF. The chain couples TRBV7-7 to TRBJ2-1, with D possibly matching TRBD2 (6 bases). CDR3 size: 13 residues. Trimming took off 5 bases at V and 6 bases at J, with 11 bases between the two ends. CDR1 and CDR2 from the germline V gene are SSHAT and FNYEAQ (reference sequence). The full variable domain, in which reference TRBV7-7 and TRBJ2-1 provide the parts outside the CDR3, is GAGVSQSPRYKVTKRGQDVTLRCDPISSHATLYWYQQALGQGPEFLTYFNYEAQPDKSGLPSDRFSAERPEGSISTLTIQRTEQRDSAMYRCASSTDGSNEQFFGPGTRLTVL.

The rearrangement links TRBV11-2 to TRBJ1-1; D perhaps matches TRBD1 (6 bases). The germline V gene encodes CDR1 SGHAT and CDR2 FQNNGV. Trimming shortened V by 5 bases and J by 6 bases, and 19 bases separated the two germline ends. The CDR3 has 15 residues. In nucleotides, the CDR3 is TGTGCCAGCAGCGTAACAGGCGGGGGCCGGCCTGAAGCTTTCTTT. Its protein product is CASSVTGGGRPEAFF.

In the case of this clone: The sample carries other DNA sequences with the same CDR3. This rearrangement joins TRBV19 to TRBJ2-5; TRBD1 is a possible D gene (5 bases). This CDR3 contains 15 residues. Between the trimmed V and J ends, which lost 7 bases and 2 bases, there was a span of 17 bases. Germline loops: CDR1 LNHDA, CDR2 SQIVND (reference sequence). CDR3 region: CASKGVGRGQETQYF. CDR3 nucleotide sequence: TGTGCCAGTAAAGGAGTTGGAAGGGGACAAGAGACCCAGTACTTC.

The rearrangement joins TRBV10-1 to TRBJ2-1, with 9 positions matching TRBD2. Germline V lookup: CDR1 WNHNN, CDR2 SYGVQD (reference sequence). The CDR3 consists of 18 residues. With 0 bases clipped from V and 0 bases from J, the junction kept 6 bases outside the gene matches. The CDR3, as DNA: TGCGCCAGCAGTGAGTCTCGGACTAGCGAAAGCTCCTACAATGAGCAGTTCTTC. It is translated as CASSESRTSESSYNEQFF.

The chain recombines TRBV14 with TRBJ2-7; no reliable D call. Trimming removed 0 bases from V and 2 bases from J, with 11 bases in between. Germline V gene lookup returns CDR1 SGHDN and CDR2 FVKESK. The CDR3 is 15 residues long. CDR3 loop: CASSQDEALPYEQYF. For the CDR3, the DNA is TGTGCCAGCAGCCAAGATGAGGCGTTACCCTACGAGCAGTACTTC.

The chain carries TRBV27 and TRBJ1-2, with 12 bases fitting TRBD1. With V trimmed by 8 bases and J by 4 bases, 17 bases remained unmatched. Germline values: CDR1 MNHEY, CDR2 SMNVEV (reference sequence). This CDR3 has 18 amino acids. The CDR3 loop is CASAFGRSGTGGAYGYTF. The CDR3 DNA sequence: TGTGCCAGCGCGTTTGGGAGATCCGGGACAGGGGGCGCCTATGGCTACACCTTC.

This clone was detected once. The gene calls are TRBV27 and TRBJ1-2, with D possibly matching TRBD1 (6 bases). CDR1 is MNHEY, CDR2 SMNVEV, per germline (reference sequence). The length of the CDR3 is 14 residues. The V end was cut by 4 bases, the J end by 5 bases, with 14 bases between. The CDR3 region is CASSSRQENYGYTF. The CDR3 DNA sequence: TGTGCCAGCAGTTCCCGACAGGAAAATTATGGCTACACCTTC.